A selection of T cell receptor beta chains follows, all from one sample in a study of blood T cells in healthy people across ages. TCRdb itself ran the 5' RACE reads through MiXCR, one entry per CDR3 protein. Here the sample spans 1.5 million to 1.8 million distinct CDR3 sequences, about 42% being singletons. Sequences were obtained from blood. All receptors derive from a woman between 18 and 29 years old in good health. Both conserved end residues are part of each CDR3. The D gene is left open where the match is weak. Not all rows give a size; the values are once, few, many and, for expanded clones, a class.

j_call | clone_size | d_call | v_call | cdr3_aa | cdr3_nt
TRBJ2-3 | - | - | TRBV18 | CASSREMTDTQYF | TGTGCCAGCTCACGGGAAATGACAGATACGCAGTATTTT
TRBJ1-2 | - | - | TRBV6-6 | CASSYRDTSSLFYGYTF | TGTGCCAGCAGTTACCGGGACACCTCCAGTTTATTCTATGGCTACACCTTC
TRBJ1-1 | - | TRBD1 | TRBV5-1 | CASSPPVRGRDEAFF | TGCGCCAGCAGCCCGCCAGTCAGGGGGAGAGATGAAGCTTTCTTT
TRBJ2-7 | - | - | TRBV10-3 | CAISESRGRGPNEQYF | TGTGCCATCAGTGAAAGCAGGGGCCGGGGCCCCAACGAGCAGTACTTC
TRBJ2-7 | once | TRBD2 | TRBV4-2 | CASSQEIAGDEQYF | TGTGCCAGCAGCCAAGAAATAGCGGGAGACGAGCAGTACTTC
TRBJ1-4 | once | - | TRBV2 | CASSVSTSEKLFF | TGTGCCAGCAGTGTCTCTACAAGCGAAAAACTGTTTTTT
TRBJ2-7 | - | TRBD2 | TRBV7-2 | CTSSSTTSARCEQYF | TGTACCAGCAGCTCAACGACTAGCGCCCGCTGCGAGCAGTACTTC
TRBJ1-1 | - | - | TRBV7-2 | CASSLRRQGTEAFF | TGTGCCAGCAGCTTAAGGCGGCAAGGCACTGAAGCTTTCTTT
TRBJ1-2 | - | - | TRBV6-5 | CASSYSQGLYGYTF | TGTGCCAGCAGTTACTCGCAGGGCCTCTATGGCTACACCTTC
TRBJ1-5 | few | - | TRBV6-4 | CASSDWGAWGLAQPQHF | TGTGCCAGCAGTGACTGGGGGGCTTGGGGTCTGGCTCAGCCCCAGCATTTT
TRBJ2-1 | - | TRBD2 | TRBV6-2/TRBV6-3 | CASSYGLPTSGVVKEQFF | TGTGCCAGCAGTTACGGGTTGCCGACTAGCGGGGTGGTCAAGGAGCAGTTCTTC
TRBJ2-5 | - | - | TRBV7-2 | CASSEQGWSYNEQYF | TGTGCCAGCAGCGAACAGGGATGGTCCTACAATGAGCAGTACTTC
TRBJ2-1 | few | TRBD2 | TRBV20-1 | CSARRLAGGPTNEQFF | TGCAGTGCTAGAAGACTAGCGGGAGGCCCTACCAATGAGCAGTTCTTC
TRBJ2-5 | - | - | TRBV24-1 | CATSDSSTQETQYF | TGTGCCACCAGTGATAGCTCAACCCAAGAGACCCAGTACTTC
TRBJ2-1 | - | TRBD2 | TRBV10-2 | CASSVSSSGSHNEQFF | TGCGCCAGCAGTGTATCGTCCAGCGGGAGCCACAATGAGCAGTTCTTC
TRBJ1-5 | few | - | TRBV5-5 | CASSLVRQNQPQHF | TGTGCCAGCAGCTTGGTCCGGCAAAATCAGCCCCAGCATTTT
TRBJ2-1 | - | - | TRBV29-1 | CSVGGVLQETQFF | TGCAGCGTGGGGGGAGTCCTTCAAGAGACCCAGTTCTTC
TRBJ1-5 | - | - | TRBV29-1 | CSVSRPGAEQPLHF | TGCAGCGTTTCCCGGCCAGGGGCAGAGCAGCCCCTGCATTTT
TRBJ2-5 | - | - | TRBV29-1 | CSVGRGTPTYNEQYF | TGCAGCGTGGGGAGAGGGACACCCACCTACAATGAGCAGTACTTC
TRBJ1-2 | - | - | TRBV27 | CASSWGPIHYGYTF | TGTGCCAGCAGTTGGGGACCAATACACTATGGCTACACCTTC
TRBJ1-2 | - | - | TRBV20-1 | CSVTDRENYGYTF | TGCAGTGTCACCGACAGAGAAAACTATGGCTACACCTTC
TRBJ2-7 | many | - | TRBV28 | CASSLGGSSSYEQYF | TGTGCCAGCAGTTTAGGGGGCTCATCCTCCTACGAGCAGTACTTC
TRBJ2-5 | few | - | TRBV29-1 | CSVAGLTEGETQYF | TGCAGCGTTGCAGGGCTGACCGAAGGAGAGACCCAGTACTTC
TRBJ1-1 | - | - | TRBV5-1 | CASSFSLRDVDEAFF | TGCGCCAGCAGCTTCTCTCTCCGGGACGTCGATGAAGCTTTCTTT
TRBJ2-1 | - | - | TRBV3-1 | CASSQDSMPYYNEQFF | TGTGCCAGCAGCCAGGACAGTATGCCCTATTACAATGAGCAGTTCTTC
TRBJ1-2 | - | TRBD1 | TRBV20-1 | CSARGAGGAWGHTF | TGCAGTGCTAGAGGCGCAGGGGGCGCGTGGGGCCACACCTTC
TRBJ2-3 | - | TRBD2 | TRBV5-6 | CASSLWAELAGGRDTQYF | TGTGCCAGCAGCTTGTGGGCCGAACTAGCGGGAGGGAGAGATACGCAGTATTTT
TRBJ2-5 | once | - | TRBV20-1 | CSARDAQGGETQYF | TGCAGTGCTAGAGATGCGCAGGGGGGAGAGACCCAGTACTTC
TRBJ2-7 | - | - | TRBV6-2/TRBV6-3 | CASALGLQTEQYF | TGTGCCAGCGCGTTGGGACTCCAAACCGAGCAGTACTTC
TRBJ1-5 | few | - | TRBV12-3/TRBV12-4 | CASSLGQLYQPQHF | TGTGCCAGCAGTTTAGGGCAGCTTTATCAGCCCCAGCATTTT
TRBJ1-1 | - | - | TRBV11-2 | CASSSLLGIEAFF | TGTGCCAGCAGCTCCCTACTCGGGATTGAAGCTTTCTTT
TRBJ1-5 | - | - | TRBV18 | CASSPGDYQPQHF | TGTGCCAGCTCCCCCGGGGACTATCAGCCCCAGCATTTT
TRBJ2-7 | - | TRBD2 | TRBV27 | CASSLSSLAGEGLYEQYF | TGTGCCAGCAGTTTATCGAGTTTAGCGGGCGAAGGGTTGTACGAGCAGTACTTC
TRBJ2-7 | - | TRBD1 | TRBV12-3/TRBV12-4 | CASSPQDRVYEQYF | TGTGCCAGCAGTCCCCAGGACAGGGTATACGAGCAGTACTTC
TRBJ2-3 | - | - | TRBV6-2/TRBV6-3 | CASRPGWGADLEDTQYF | TGTGCCAGCAGACCTGGTTGGGGGGCAGACCTGGAAGATACGCAGTATTTT
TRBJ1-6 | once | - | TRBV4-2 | CASRSSGIRENSPLHF | TGTGCCAGCCGATCCTCCGGGATAAGGGAGAATTCACCCCTCCACTTT
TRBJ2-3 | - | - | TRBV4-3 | CASSLAISDTQYF | TGCGCCAGCAGCCTCGCGATTTCAGATACGCAGTATTTT
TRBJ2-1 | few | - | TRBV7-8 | CASSWRVGSYNEQFF | TGTGCCAGCAGCTGGAGGGTTGGATCCTACAATGAGCAGTTCTTC
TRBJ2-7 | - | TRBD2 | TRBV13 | CASSFSSGDNEQYF | TGTGCCAGCAGCTTTTCTAGCGGGGACAACGAGCAGTACTTC
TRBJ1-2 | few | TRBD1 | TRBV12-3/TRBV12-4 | CASRTGTGSFTNYGYTF | TGTGCCAGCAGGACCGGGACAGGGTCTTTCACTAACTATGGCTACACCTTC
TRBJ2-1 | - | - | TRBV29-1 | CSVQIISYNEQFF | TGCAGCGTTCAGATCATCTCCTACAATGAGCAGTTCTTC
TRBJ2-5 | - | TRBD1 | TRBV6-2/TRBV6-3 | CASRTYRGRVPETQYF | TGTGCCAGCAGGACCTACAGGGGGCGGGTTCCAGAGACCCAGTACTTC
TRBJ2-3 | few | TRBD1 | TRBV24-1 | CATSELRGSTDTQYF | TGTGCCACCAGTGAACTCAGGGGGTCCACAGATACGCAGTATTTT
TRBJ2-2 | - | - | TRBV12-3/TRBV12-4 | CASSSFPGELFF | TGTGCCAGCAGTTCATTCCCCGGGGAGCTGTTTTTT
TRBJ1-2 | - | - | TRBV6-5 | CASSYSMMGLTTLNYGYTF | TGTGCCAGCAGTTACTCGATGATGGGGCTTACAACTTTGAACTATGGCTACACCTTC
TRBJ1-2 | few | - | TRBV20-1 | CSARSPNLVYGYTF | TGCAGTGCTAGGAGCCCAAATCTCGTTTATGGCTACACCTTC
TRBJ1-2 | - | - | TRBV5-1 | CASSLTGTLTNYGYTF | TGCGCCAGCAGCTTGACCGGGACACTGACTAACTATGGCTACACCTTC
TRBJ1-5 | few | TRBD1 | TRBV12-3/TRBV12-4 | CASRRGPEGNQPQHF | TGTGCCAGCAGGAGGGGGCCCGAGGGAAATCAGCCCCAGCATTTT
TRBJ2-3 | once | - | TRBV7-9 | CASTEGDGQYF | TGTGCCAGCACCGAGGGTGATGGGCAGTATTTT
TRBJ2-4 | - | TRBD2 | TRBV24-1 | CATSDGALGGRGLAAKNIQYF | TGTGCCACCAGTGATGGGGCCCTTGGCGGGAGGGGACTTGCGGCCAAAAACATTCAGTACTTC
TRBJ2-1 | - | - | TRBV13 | CASSLWLANNEQFF | TGTGCCAGCAGCTTATGGCTAGCTAACAATGAGCAGTTCTTC
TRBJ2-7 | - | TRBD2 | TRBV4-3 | CASSMGLAGVPDYEQYF | TGCGCCAGCAGCATGGGACTAGCGGGAGTCCCCGACTACGAGCAGTACTTC
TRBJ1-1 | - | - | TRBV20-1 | CSAREPMNTEAFF | TGCAGTGCTAGAGAACCCATGAACACTGAAGCTTTCTTT
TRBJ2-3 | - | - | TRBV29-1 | CSVERIVSTDTQYF | TGCAGCGTTGAACGCATCGTGAGCACAGATACGCAGTATTTT
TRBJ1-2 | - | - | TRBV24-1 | CATSGNSYGYTF | TGTGCCACCAGTGGCAACAGCTATGGCTACACCTTC